This T cell receptor (beta chain) appears in the sequencing data of a study of blood T cell repertoires in COVID-19. Germline V gives CDR1 MGHRA, CDR2 YSYEKL. The V gene lost 0 bases and the J gene lost 0 bases, with 15 bases spanning the gap. This CDR3 comprises 19 residues. In the original processing: From reference gene primer amplification, estimates of nucleated cell counts were derived. The protocol was immunoSEQ multiplex PCR, while the TCRdb copy is restricted to in-frame clones and leaves out a portion. V, J and clone size were drawn from that table, and D and trimming were deduced from the DNA. The table lists around 220,000 clones, under 85% of them singletons.

The chain links TRBV4-1 to TRBJ1-6, with D unclear. The TCR originated in a woman in her thirties or forties with active or convalescent COVID-19. Sequencing was done on a sample of peripheral blood. In DNA form, the CDR3 reads TGCGCCAGCAGCCAAGATCTTGCAGGTATAAGCTCCTATAATTCACCCCTCCACTTT. This gives the protein CASSQDLAGISSYNSPLHF.